This TCR beta chain appears in the sequencing data of a study of T cell responses to AZD1222 COVID-19 vaccine. TCRdb keeps only in-frame clones here, not all; method: immunoSEQ multiplex PCR. The sample gives more than 150,000 clones, about 91% of which show up once; 0.49% is in the top ten. The CDR3 has 15 amino acids. V was clipped by 8 bases and J by 3 bases, with 19 bases between them. The V gene's germline CDR1 is MDHEN and CDR2 SYDVKM. The sequence was collected from an adult in good health. This specimen consisted of peripheral blood, obtained on day 0 of AZD1222 vaccination. The chain is built from TRBV28 and TRBJ2-5; D tentatively fits TRBD1 or TRBD2 (5 bases each). CDR3 amino acids: CASRSQGGFEETQYF. CDR3 coding DNA: TGTGCCAGCCGATCTCAGGGCGGGTTCGAAGAGACCCAGTACTTC.